This T cell receptor (beta chain) is drawn from a study of kidney transplant recipient with SARS-CoV-2 infection. The CDR3 totals 17 residues. Trimming stripped 8 bases from V and 2 bases from J, with 19 bases between. Germline CDR1 reads LNHDA; CDR2 reads SQIVND (reference sequence). This clonotype came up many times. TCRdb reanalysed the reads using MiXCR and keeps one entry per CDR3 protein. The repertoire consists of approximately 240,000 distinct CDR3 sequences, with about 30% occurring once and the leading ten covering less than 8.5%. The TCR was taken from a male patient between 25 and 39 years old who had COVID-19 and was a kidney transplant recipient. Some T cells may have originated in the graft donor. The chain is built from TRBV19 and TRBJ2-6, with a weak D call TRBD1 (6 bases). The specimen comprised a blood sample, sampled at baseline and on roughly day 110 from a kidney transplant recipient. The DNA for the CDR3 is TGTGCCAGTCGGAGAGGGCAGGGGATAGCTGGGGCCAACGTCCTGACTTTC. It translates to CASRRGQGIAGANVLTF.